This TCR beta chain was found in a study of technical replicates of blood from a few donors. Here immunoSEQ multiplex PCR was the method, and the copy in TCRdb shows in-frame clones only, minus some. The sample lists 98,000 or so clones, approximately 95% occurring once. The CDR3 spans 16 residues. V dropped 1 base and J dropped 4; count of bases not matched to a gene: 7. CDR1 and CDR2 from the germline V gene are SGHDN and FVKESK. This receptor was taken from a human donor in good health. What was sequenced was T cells isolated from PBMCs. V is TRBV14 and J is TRBJ2-1; TRBD1 aligns across 7 bases. Here the CDR3 reads CASSQARDRIYNEQFF. CDR3 nucleotides: TGTGCCAGCAGCCAAGCTCGGGACAGAATATACAATGAGCAGTTCTTC. Complete variable domain (other parts from reference TRBV14 and TRBJ2-1): EAGVTQFPSHSVIEKGQTVTLRCDPISGHDNLYWYRRVMGKEIKFLLHFVKESKQDESGMPNNRFLAERTGGTYSTLKVQPAELEDSGVYFCASSQARDRIYNEQFFGPGTRLTVL.